One sample yielded the 27 T cell receptor beta chains listed below, sequenced in a study of T cells after yellow fever vaccination. Each CDR3 protein gets one entry after TCRdb re-called the 5' RACE reads with MiXCR. The table shows around 140,000 distinct CDR3 sequences, with about 7% occurring only once. The starting material was CD4+ T cells sorted from PBMCs, obtained 10 days after the yellow fever booster vaccination. Every receptor here comes from a man aged 25 to 40 who received the YFV17D yellow fever vaccine.

The sample holds a few counts of this clonotype. The chain combines TRBV20-1 with TRBJ2-6, with D uncertain. Germline loops: CDR1 DFQATT, CDR2 SNEGSKA (reference sequence). The V end was cut by 4 bases, the J end by 2 bases, with 15 bases between. The CDR3 extends over 16 amino acids. The CDR3: CSANAAPSAGANVLTF. CDR3 nucleotide sequence: TGCAGTGCTAATGCAGCACCCAGTGCTGGGGCCAACGTCCTGACTTTC.

This clonotype was found many times. The CDR3 spells CASSLWTDTETQYF. The CDR3, as DNA: TGTGCCAGCAGTTTATGGACAGATACGGAGACCCAGTACTTC. The rearrangement links TRBV6-5 to TRBJ2-5; D is perhaps TRBD1 (6 bases). V dropped 4 bases and J dropped 5 bases, with 14 bases sitting between them. The CDR3 has 14 residues. CDR1 is MNHEY and CDR2 is SVGAGI in the germline V gene.

This clonotype showed up just a few times. The chain combines TRBV12-3 or TRBV12-4 with TRBJ2-5; the D is unclear. V was trimmed by 7 bases and J by 2 bases, leaving 8 bases between them. The CDR3 runs to 12 residues. CDR3 in DNA: TGTGCCAGCACCAGGAATCAAGAGACCCAGTACTTC. Translation: CASTRNQETQYF.

This clonotype was seen many times. This sequence joins TRBV7-8 and TRBJ2-1; tentative D call: TRBD2 (6 bases). Germline V gene lookup returns CDR1 SGHVS and CDR2 FQNEAQ. Trimming cost V 3 bases and J 1 base, with 25 bases left between them. The CDR3 length is 20 residues. CDR3 residues: CASSLQTPAHGRGSYNEQFF. The CDR3 coding sequence is TGTGCCAGCAGCTTGCAGACCCCCGCGCATGGCCGGGGGTCCTACAATGAGCAGTTCTTC.

Only one count was recorded for this clonotype. A much larger clone differs from this one at a single base, so this may be a read error. The V and J genes are TRBV4-3 and TRBJ2-1; 10 bases are a match to TRBD2. Trimming took 1 base from V and 8 from J; bases not matched to a gene: 5. CDR3 size: 15 residues. Germline assignment: CDR1 LGHNA and CDR2 YSLEER. CDR3 sequence (DNA): TGCGCCAGCAGCCAAGTTTCTAGCGGGAGTGATGAGCAGTTCTTC. Translating it yields CASSQVSSGSDEQFF.

This clonotype was found many times. The genes are TRBV20-1 and TRBJ1-1; 7 bases are a match to TRBD1. Trimming removed 8 bases from V and 4 bases from J; junction bases left unmatched: 13. The germline gives CDR1 DFQATT, CDR2 SNEGSKA (reference sequence). The CDR3 consists of 14 residues. Written as DNA, the CDR3 is TGCAGTCCTTCTTCAGGGGGTCGGTTCACTGAAGCTTTCTTT. This translates into CSPSSGGRFTEAFF.

This clonotype was picked up many times. The rearrangement uses TRBV7-9 and TRBJ1-5, with D perhaps TRBD1 (6 bases). This CDR3 spans 14 amino acids. CDR1 is SEHNR, CDR2 FQNEAQ, per germline (reference sequence). Trimming left V 6 bases short and J 5 bases short, with 14 bases between. Written as DNA, the CDR3 is TGTGCCAGCAGTTCCACAGGGTTCGATCAGCCCCAGCATTTT. This codes for CASSSTGFDQPQHF.

This clonotype has at least ten counts. The gene calls are TRBV7-2 and TRBJ2-1; TRBD2 matches at 13 bases. The germline V gene has CDR1 SGHTA and CDR2 FQGNSA. The CDR3 is made up of 13 amino acids. V shed 6 bases, J shed 12 bases, and the junction held 5 bases outside the gene matches. The CDR3 is CASRGLAGLRQFF. CDR3 sequence (DNA): TGTGCCAGCAGGGGACTAGCGGGGCTTAGGCAGTTCTTC.

This clonotype was seen ten or more times. This chain uses TRBV20-1 with TRBJ2-7; 9 bases match TRBD1. This CDR3 is built from 12 residues. Looked up from germline, CDR1 is DFQATT and CDR2 is SNEGSKA (reference sequence). The ends lost 6 bases at V and 3 bases at J; junction bases unmatched: 3. CDR3 in amino acids: CSAGQGIYEQYF. In DNA form, the CDR3 reads TGCAGTGCAGGACAGGGGATCTACGAGCAGTACTTC.

The chain couples TRBV5-1 to TRBJ1-4; 10 nucleotides line up with TRBD1. With V trimmed by 3 bases and J by 6 bases, 5 bases remained unmatched. This CDR3 is 15 amino acids long. Per the germline V gene, CDR1 is SGHRS and CDR2 is YFSETQ. DNA of the CDR3: TGCGCCAGCAGCTCAGGCGGGACAGGGGATGAAAAACTGTTTTTT. Its protein is CASSSGGTGDEKLFF.

This chain links TRBV7-9 with TRBJ1-2, with no clear D. Per the germline V gene, CDR1 is SEHNR and CDR2 is FQNEAQ (reference sequence). The CDR3 runs to 12 residues. Trimming left V 5 bases short and J 4 bases short, with 8 bases between. CDR3 sequence reads: CASSNRSYGYTF. Written as DNA, the CDR3 is TGTGCCAGCAGCAATAGGTCCTATGGCTACACCTTC.

This clonotype was counted ten times or more. This sequence joins TRBV19 and TRBJ2-2, with 10 bases matching TRBD2. The CDR3 is 16 residues long. In germline, CDR1 is LNHDA, CDR2 SQIVND (reference sequence). Trimming removed 1 base from V and 6 bases from J; junction bases left unmatched: 5. The CDR3: CASSIGSGRAAGELFF. The CDR3 DNA reads as TGTGCCAGTAGTATAGGGAGCGGGAGGGCCGCCGGGGAGCTGTTTTTT.

This clonotype was observed many times. The CDR3 spells CSARDFRPTANSPLHF. CDR3 nucleotide sequence: TGCAGTGCTAGAGATTTCCGGCCTACGGCGAATTCACCCCTCCACTTT. This sequence joins TRBV20-1 and TRBJ1-6; no clear D. This CDR3 is built from 16 residues. CDR1 DFQATT and CDR2 SNEGSKA come from the germline V gene (reference sequence). Deletions cut 0 bases from V and 7 bases from J, with 16 bases between.

This clonotype was detected a few times. The V and J genes are TRBV7-2 and TRBJ2-1, with 8 bases lining up with TRBD1. The germline gives CDR1 SGHTA, CDR2 FQGNSA. The CDR3 sequence is 13 residues long. The ends lost 5 bases at V and 7 bases at J; junction bases unmatched: 4. CDR3 sequence: CASSLRDRNEQFF. As DNA, the CDR3 is TGTGCCAGCAGCCTCCGGGACAGGAATGAGCAGTTCTTC.

Regarding this clonotype: With a much larger clone just one base away, this may be a read error. The chain joins TRBV10-3 to TRBJ2-5; possibly TRBD2 for D (5 bases). The length of the CDR3 is 13 residues. Germline loops: CDR1 ENHRY, CDR2 SYGVKD. CDR3 DNA sequence: TGTCCCATCAGTGAGTTCGGAGGAGAGACCCAGTACTTC. Translated: CPISEFGGETQYF.

This clonotype was recorded at least ten times. The V gene is TRBV4-2, the J gene TRBJ2-1, with a possible D match to TRBD2 (6 bases). Germline V CDR1 and CDR2: LGHNA, YNFKEQ. The CDR3 runs 18 residues. Between the trimmed V and J ends, which lost 2 bases and 2 bases, there was a span of 19 bases. The CDR3 loop is CASSQTPSRLVTYNEQFF. The CDR3 DNA is TGTGCCAGCAGCCAAACTCCGTCAAGACTAGTGACCTACAATGAGCAGTTCTTC.

The V gene is TRBV3-1, the J gene TRBJ2-2, with 11 bases fitting TRBD2. The V gene's germline CDR1 is LGHDT and CDR2 YNNKEL (reference sequence). Unmatched junction bases numbered 3, after V lost 4 bases and J lost 2 bases. This CDR3 spans 16 amino acids. Here the CDR3 DNA reads TGTGCCAGCAGCCCCCGACTAGCGGGAAACACCGGGGAGCTGTTTTTT. Translation: CASSPRLAGNTGELFF.

This clonotype was detected ten times or more. The chain recombines TRBV6-2 or TRBV6-3 with TRBJ2-1; possibly TRBD2 for D (6 bases). Germline V gene sequence: CDR1 MNHEY, CDR2 SVGEGT. Trimming removed 4 bases at V and 6 bases at J, with 13 bases between. This CDR3 is built from 14 residues. The CDR3 bases are TGTGCCAGCAGTTGGGACTCGTACGCCAATGAGCAGTTCTTC. Translating it yields CASSWDSYANEQFF.

Ten or more counts support this clonotype. The chain links TRBV9 to TRBJ2-7, with D tentatively TRBD2 (5 bases). This CDR3 is 14 amino acids long. Trimming removed 3 bases at V and 5 bases at J, with 15 bases between. Per the germline V gene, CDR1 is SGDLS and CDR2 is YYNGEE. CDR3: CASSASPRADEQYF. The CDR3 DNA sequence: TGTGCCAGCAGCGCTAGCCCCCGCGCGGACGAGCAGTACTTC.

This clonotype was counted ten times or more. The chain carries TRBV10-2 and TRBJ2-7; 7 nucleotides align to TRBD1. Germline CDR1 and CDR2: WSHSY and SAAADI. The ends lost 3 bases at V and 1 base at J; junction bases unmatched: 0. This CDR3 has 13 residues. The CDR3 here is CASSEQGSYEQYF. The CDR3 DNA is TGCGCCAGCAGTGAACAGGGGTCCTACGAGCAGTACTTC.

This clonotype was seen many times. The J gene is TRBJ1-6, the V gene TRBV27; D is ambiguous. V was clipped by 3 bases and J by 9 bases, with 15 bases between them. The length of the CDR3 is 15 residues. Looked up from germline, CDR1 is MNHEY and CDR2 is SMNVEV (reference sequence). CDR3 DNA: TGTGCCAGCAGTTTTATGTTGGGTTCTACTTCACCCCTCCACTTT. Its protein is CASSFMLGSTSPLHF.

This clonotype was picked up many times. The V and J genes are TRBV5-5 and TRBJ2-5; D may be TRBD1 or TRBD2 (6 bases each). The V end lost 6 bases, the J end lost 5 bases, and 20 bases lay between the germline ends. The CDR3 totals 15 residues. CDR1 is SGHKS and CDR2 is YYEKEE in the germline V gene (reference sequence). Here the CDR3 reads CASIEEGGRWETQYF. The CDR3 DNA sequence: TGTGCCAGCATTGAAGAGGGGGGACGATGGGAGACCCAGTACTTC.

The V call is TRBV5-6, the J call TRBJ1-5; possible D gene TRBD1, 5 bases. There are 16 residues in the CDR3. Trimming pared 4 bases from V and 0 bases from J, leaving 14 bases between. The germline gives CDR1 SGHDT, CDR2 YYEEEE. Here the CDR3 DNA reads TGTGCCAGCAGCCTCAGGACAACATATAGCAATCAGCCCCAGCATTTT. Its translation is CASSLRTTYSNQPQHF.

This clonotype came up many times. V is TRBV6-4 and J is TRBJ2-2; 8 bases fit TRBD2. V shed 3 bases and J 5 bases; nucleotides not matched to a gene: 5. CDR3 length equals 15 residues. CDR1 is MRHNA, CDR2 SNTAGT, per germline. CDR3 residues: CASSEAGVRTGELFF. The CDR3, as DNA: TGTGCCAGCAGTGAAGCGGGAGTTAGGACCGGGGAGCTGTTTTTT.

This clonotype was detected ten times or more. The gene calls are TRBV6-5 and TRBJ2-7; 9 bases map to TRBD1. CDR1 MNHEY and CDR2 SVGAGI come from the germline V gene. This CDR3 comprises 14 residues. With 4 bases clipped from V and 2 bases from J, the junction kept 3 bases outside the gene matches. The CDR3: CASSFTGGAYEQYF. In DNA, the CDR3 is TGTGCCAGCAGTTTCACAGGGGGCGCCTACGAGCAGTACTTC.

This clonotype has a count of ten or more. V usage is TRBV2 and J usage is TRBJ2-7, with D possibly being TRBD2 (5 bases). V was trimmed by 6 bases and J by 2 bases, leaving 14 bases between them. Germline lookup yields CDR1 SNHLY and CDR2 FYNNEI. This CDR3 region has 14 residues. CDR3 loop: CASRRVGGTYEQYF. CDR3 coding DNA: TGTGCCAGCAGGAGGGTGGGTGGTACCTACGAGCAGTACTTC.

The rearrangement uses TRBV4-3 and TRBJ2-7; 9 bases match TRBD1. The germline V gene encodes CDR1 LGHNA and CDR2 YSLEER. Unmatched junction bases numbered 10, after V lost 4 bases and J lost 6 bases. The CDR3 length is 15 residues. CDR3 DNA: TGCGCCAGCAGCCCAGGGGGCGGGACAGGGACCGAGCAGTACTTC. It codes for CASSPGGGTGTEQYF.